Listed below are T cell receptor beta chains from one sample, sequenced in a study of T cells in Graves' hyperthyroidism and ophthalmopathy. MiXCR, applied by TCRdb to the multiplex PCR reads, yields one record per CDR3 protein. The sample lists 600,000 or so distinct CDR3 sequences, approximately 15% occurring once. The specimen was blood. The origin of the receptors is a woman younger than 30 with Graves' ophthalmopathy. Both conserved end residues are part of each CDR3. Fields, in order: D gene, V gene, clone size, J gene, CDR3 protein, CDR3 DNA. D genes are given only for firm matches. Expanded clones are given a class, and other clones once, few, many or no size at all.

d_gene: TRBD1
v_gene: TRBV6-1
abundance: many
j_gene: TRBJ1-6
CDR3aa: CASSRPGQGDSPLHF
CDR3nt: TGTGCCAGCAGTCGGCCGGGACAGGGGGATTCACCCCTCCACTTT

d_gene: TRBD2
v_gene: TRBV10-3
abundance: few
j_gene: TRBJ2-2
CDR3aa: CAISFRLASLTGELFF
CDR3nt: TGTGCCATCAGTTTTCGACTAGCGAGCCTCACCGGGGAGCTGTTTTTT

d_gene: NA
v_gene: TRBV19
abundance: NA
j_gene: TRBJ2-7
CDR3aa: CASSMLGGRLYEQYF
CDR3nt: TGTGCCAGTAGTATGTTGGGTGGGCGCCTCTACGAGCAGTACTTC

d_gene: TRBD1
v_gene: TRBV4-3
abundance: few
j_gene: TRBJ2-7
CDR3aa: CASSFRAQGANYEQYF
CDR3nt: TGCGCCAGCAGCTTTCGGGCACAGGGGGCAAACTACGAGCAGTACTTC

d_gene: NA
v_gene: TRBV9
abundance: many
j_gene: TRBJ2-7
CDR3aa: CASSVDMGYEQYF
CDR3nt: TGTGCCAGCAGCGTAGATATGGGCTACGAGCAGTACTTC

d_gene: TRBD1
v_gene: TRBV27
abundance: many
j_gene: TRBJ1-6
CDR3aa: CASSLSGQGNSPLHF
CDR3nt: TGTGCCAGCAGTTTATCGGGACAGGGGAATTCACCCCTCCACTTT

d_gene: NA
v_gene: TRBV6-2/TRBV6-3
abundance: few
j_gene: TRBJ2-7
CDR3aa: CASSYIPGYEQYF
CDR3nt: TGTGCCAGCAGTTACATACCCGGCTACGAGCAGTACTTC

d_gene: TRBD2
v_gene: TRBV11-2
abundance: many
j_gene: TRBJ2-1
CDR3aa: CASSLDPGGHYNEQFF
CDR3nt: TGTGCCAGCAGCTTAGATCCGGGAGGGCATTACAATGAGCAGTTCTTC

d_gene: NA
v_gene: TRBV28
abundance: many
j_gene: TRBJ2-1
CDR3aa: CASSFLQRRGVGPTENEQFF
CDR3nt: TGTGCCAGCAGTTTCCTGCAGCGGCGCGGCGTAGGTCCTACGGAGAATGAGCAGTTCTTC

d_gene: NA
v_gene: TRBV28
abundance: many
j_gene: TRBJ2-6
CDR3aa: CASSTLRTAGANVLTF
CDR3nt: TGTGCCAGCAGTACTCTTAGGACCGCTGGGGCCAACGTCCTGACTTTC

d_gene: NA
v_gene: TRBV6-5
abundance: NA
j_gene: TRBJ2-3
CDR3aa: CASSYSRWDTDTQYF
CDR3nt: TGTGCCAGCAGTTACTCCCGGTGGGACACAGATACGCAGTATTTT

d_gene: TRBD1
v_gene: TRBV6-2/TRBV6-3
abundance: NA
j_gene: TRBJ2-5
CDR3aa: CASSNSRGLETQYF
CDR3nt: TGTGCCAGCAGTAACTCGAGGGGGCTGGAGACCCAGTACTTC

d_gene: TRBD2
v_gene: TRBV6-1
abundance: many
j_gene: TRBJ2-1
CDR3aa: CASTGTGGTSGRAGKQFF
CDR3nt: TGTGCCAGCACGGGGACAGGGGGGACTAGCGGGAGGGCCGGAAAGCAGTTCTTC

d_gene: NA
v_gene: TRBV9
abundance: few
j_gene: TRBJ1-3
CDR3aa: CASSVSPAQTSGNTIYF
CDR3nt: TGTGCCAGCAGCGTATCCCCGGCGCAGACCTCTGGAAACACCATATATTTT

d_gene: TRBD1
v_gene: TRBV25-1
abundance: NA
j_gene: TRBJ1-2
CDR3aa: CASSEIGTGVYGYTF
CDR3nt: TGTGCCAGCAGTGAAATTGGGACAGGGGTCTATGGCTACACCTTC

d_gene: TRBD2
v_gene: TRBV20-1
abundance: many
j_gene: TRBJ2-7
CDR3aa: CSAPSAERAGGSYEQYF
CDR3nt: TGCAGTGCTCCGTCAGCCGAAAGAGCGGGAGGGTCCTACGAGCAGTACTTC

d_gene: TRBD1
v_gene: TRBV5-4
abundance: few
j_gene: TRBJ2-7
CDR3aa: CAIGDQGAYEQYF
CDR3nt: TGTGCCATCGGAGATCAGGGGGCCTACGAGCAGTACTTC

d_gene: NA
v_gene: TRBV5-1
abundance: few
j_gene: TRBJ1-2
CDR3aa: CASSWDSTSGGYTF
CDR3nt: TGCGCCAGCAGCTGGGACTCAACGAGCGGTGGCTACACCTTC

d_gene: TRBD2
v_gene: TRBV7-3
abundance: many
j_gene: TRBJ2-2
CDR3aa: CASSSGTSSGELFF
CDR3nt: TGTGCCAGCAGCTCCGGGACTAGTAGCGGGGAGCTGTTTTTT

d_gene: NA
v_gene: TRBV28
abundance: many
j_gene: TRBJ2-3
CDR3aa: CASSFFTGSRGGLEADTQYF
CDR3nt: TGTGCCAGCAGTTTCTTCACAGGGTCCCGCGGGGGATTAGAGGCAGATACGCAGTATTTT

d_gene: NA
v_gene: TRBV20-1
abundance: many
j_gene: TRBJ2-3
CDR3aa: CSARDLTDSTDTQYF
CDR3nt: TGCAGTGCTAGAGATCTTACGGATTCCACAGATACGCAGTATTTT

d_gene: TRBD2
v_gene: TRBV4-1
abundance: few
j_gene: TRBJ2-1
CDR3aa: CASSPLTSGRGEQFF
CDR3nt: TGCGCCAGCAGCCCCCTGACTAGCGGGAGGGGGGAGCAGTTCTTC

d_gene: TRBD2
v_gene: TRBV7-6
abundance: many
j_gene: TRBJ2-1
CDR3aa: CASNIAGGPSEQFF
CDR3nt: TGTGCCAGCAATATAGCGGGAGGGCCTAGTGAGCAGTTCTTC

d_gene: TRBD1
v_gene: TRBV10-3
abundance: few
j_gene: TRBJ1-3
CDR3aa: CAISESTGQAIFSGNTIYF
CDR3nt: TGTGCCATCAGTGAGTCGACAGGACAGGCGATCTTCTCTGGAAACACCATATATTTT

d_gene: NA
v_gene: TRBV20-1
abundance: many
j_gene: TRBJ2-3
CDR3aa: CSAETRLADTQYF
CDR3nt: TGCAGTGCTGAGACCAGATTGGCAGATACGCAGTATTTT

d_gene: TRBD2
v_gene: TRBV6-1
abundance: few
j_gene: TRBJ2-1
CDR3aa: CASRASSGRMVDEQFF
CDR3nt: TGTGCCAGCAGAGCCTCTAGCGGGAGGATGGTCGATGAGCAGTTCTTC

d_gene: TRBD2
v_gene: TRBV5-6
abundance: NA
j_gene: TRBJ2-1
CDR3aa: CASSPPGLAGGPSSYNEQFF
CDR3nt: TGTGCCAGCTCACCACCGGGGCTAGCGGGAGGGCCCTCCTCATACAATGAGCAGTTCTTC

d_gene: NA
v_gene: TRBV25-1
abundance: NA
j_gene: TRBJ2-1
CDR3aa: CASSEPPGTPGYEQFF
CDR3nt: TGTGCCAGCAGTGAGCCCCCCGGGACACCCGGTTATGAGCAGTTCTTC

d_gene: NA
v_gene: TRBV24-1
abundance: many
j_gene: TRBJ2-1
CDR3aa: CATSDLQSGSSYNEQFF
CDR3nt: TGTGCCACCAGTGATTTGCAGTCCGGGAGCTCCTACAATGAGCAGTTCTTC

d_gene: TRBD2
v_gene: TRBV11-2
abundance: NA
j_gene: TRBJ2-2
CDR3aa: CASSLETSGISANTGELFF
CDR3nt: TGTGCCAGCAGCTTAGAGACTAGCGGGATTAGTGCTAACACCGGGGAGCTGTTTTTT

d_gene: NA
v_gene: TRBV6-1
abundance: NA
j_gene: TRBJ2-6
CDR3aa: CASSSEGGYGANVLTF
CDR3nt: TGTGCCAGCAGTTCCGAGGGGGGGTATGGGGCCAACGTCCTGACTTTC

d_gene: TRBD1
v_gene: TRBV6-1
abundance: many
j_gene: TRBJ2-7
CDR3aa: CASEGRDRVSYEQYF
CDR3nt: TGTGCCAGTGAAGGCCGGGACAGGGTCTCCTACGAGCAGTACTTC

d_gene: NA
v_gene: TRBV7-9
abundance: many
j_gene: TRBJ1-1
CDR3aa: CASSPLRWRGSMAEKNTEAFF
CDR3nt: TGTGCCAGCAGCCCCCTGAGGTGGCGGGGGTCAATGGCGGAAAAAAACACTGAAGCTTTCTTT

d_gene: TRBD2
v_gene: TRBV11-1
abundance: NA
j_gene: TRBJ2-7
CDR3aa: CASSRTSGTSGSYEQYF
CDR3nt: TGCGCCAGCAGCCGAACCTCCGGGACTAGCGGGAGCTACGAGCAGTACTTC

d_gene: TRBD1
v_gene: TRBV27
abundance: many
j_gene: TRBJ1-2
CDR3aa: CASRTGTGGYTF
CDR3nt: TGTGCCAGCAGGACAGGGACAGGTGGCTACACCTTC

d_gene: NA
v_gene: TRBV11-2
abundance: few
j_gene: TRBJ2-1
CDR3aa: CASSLRDQTDEQFF
CDR3nt: TGTGCCAGCAGCTTAAGGGATCAGACCGATGAGCAGTTCTTC

d_gene: NA
v_gene: TRBV28
abundance: many
j_gene: TRBJ2-3
CDR3aa: CASNLGLQARTDTQYF
CDR3nt: TGTGCCAGCAATCTCGGGCTTCAAGCCCGCACAGATACGCAGTATTTT

d_gene: TRBD2
v_gene: TRBV28
abundance: many
j_gene: TRBJ2-5
CDR3aa: CASSSTSGRETQYF
CDR3nt: TGTGCCAGCAGTTCCACTAGCGGGAGGGAGACCCAGTACTTC

d_gene: TRBD2
v_gene: TRBV27
abundance: few
j_gene: TRBJ2-7
CDR3aa: CASSLSAGTSGYEQYF
CDR3nt: TGTGCCAGCAGTTTATCCGCCGGGACTAGCGGTTACGAGCAGTACTTC

d_gene: NA
v_gene: TRBV18
abundance: NA
j_gene: TRBJ1-2
CDR3aa: CASSTEGRYGYTF
CDR3nt: TGTGCCAGCTCGACGGAAGGCCGCTATGGCTACACCTTC

d_gene: TRBD1
v_gene: TRBV6-2/TRBV6-3
abundance: NA
j_gene: TRBJ2-1
CDR3aa: CASRKDRGLYNEQFF
CDR3nt: TGTGCCAGCAGAAAGGACAGGGGGCTGTACAATGAGCAGTTCTTC

d_gene: TRBD2
v_gene: TRBV11-2
abundance: many
j_gene: TRBJ2-1
CDR3aa: CASSLEVAGPYNEQFF
CDR3nt: TGTGCCAGCAGCTTAGAGGTAGCGGGACCTTACAATGAGCAGTTCTTC

d_gene: TRBD1
v_gene: TRBV19
abundance: few
j_gene: TRBJ2-1
CDR3aa: CASSIGTGNLYNEQFF
CDR3nt: TGTGCCAGTAGTATAGGGACAGGGAACCTGTACAATGAGCAGTTCTTC

d_gene: TRBD1
v_gene: TRBV19
abundance: many
j_gene: TRBJ1-1
CDR3aa: CASNRYDRGYPEAFF
CDR3nt: TGTGCCAGTAACAGATACGACAGGGGGTACCCCGAGGCTTTCTTT

d_gene: TRBD2
v_gene: TRBV12-3/TRBV12-4
abundance: many
j_gene: TRBJ2-7
CDR3aa: CASSLARASGSYEQYF
CDR3nt: TGTGCCAGCAGTTTAGCGCGAGCTAGCGGGAGTTACGAGCAGTACTTC

d_gene: NA
v_gene: TRBV6-1
abundance: NA
j_gene: TRBJ1-1
CDR3aa: CASSHRMWQNTEAFF
CDR3nt: TGTGCCAGCAGTCATAGGATGTGGCAGAACACTGAAGCTTTCTTT

d_gene: TRBD1
v_gene: TRBV6-5
abundance: many
j_gene: TRBJ1-2
CDR3aa: CASSYSDRVNGYTF
CDR3nt: TGTGCCAGCAGTTACTCGGACAGGGTGAATGGCTACACCTTC

d_gene: NA
v_gene: TRBV11-3
abundance: many
j_gene: TRBJ1-2
CDR3aa: CASSPYLKSHGYTF
CDR3nt: TGTGCCAGCAGCCCCTACTTGAAGTCGCATGGCTACACCTTC

d_gene: NA
v_gene: TRBV3-1
abundance: many
j_gene: TRBJ1-4
CDR3aa: CASSQDRLGGIRDEKLFF
CDR3nt: TGTGCCAGCAGCCAAGACCGCTTGGGAGGAATAAGGGATGAAAAACTGTTTTTT

d_gene: TRBD1
v_gene: TRBV7-3
abundance: many
j_gene: TRBJ2-5
CDR3aa: CASSPDRDQETQYF
CDR3nt: TGTGCCAGCAGCCCGGACAGGGACCAGGAGACCCAGTACTTC

d_gene: NA
v_gene: TRBV3-1
abundance: many
j_gene: TRBJ2-7
CDR3aa: CASSTASYEQYF
CDR3nt: TGTGCCAGCAGCACAGCCTCCTACGAGCAGTACTTC

d_gene: TRBD1
v_gene: TRBV29-1
abundance: many
j_gene: TRBJ2-1
CDR3aa: CSGRDRAYNEQFF
CDR3nt: TGCAGCGGCCGGGACAGAGCCTACAATGAGCAGTTCTTC

d_gene: NA
v_gene: TRBV28
abundance: many
j_gene: TRBJ2-1
CDR3aa: CAIQDLNEQFF
CDR3nt: TGTGCCATTCAGGACCTCAATGAGCAGTTCTTC

d_gene: TRBD1
v_gene: TRBV9
abundance: many
j_gene: TRBJ1-1
CDR3aa: CASSADRGTEAFF
CDR3nt: TGTGCCAGCAGCGCGGACAGGGGAACTGAAGCTTTCTTT

d_gene: TRBD2
v_gene: TRBV7-2
abundance: many
j_gene: TRBJ2-7
CDR3aa: CASSAQRGGEGYYFEQYF
CDR3nt: TGTGCCAGCAGCGCTCAACGGGGGGGGGAGGGATACTACTTCGAGCAGTACTTC